This TCR beta chain came from a study of cytomegalovirus exposure and HLA in healthy donors. Primers included in the PCR were 60 Vbeta and 13 Jbeta primers. Some clones are missing from TCRdb's copy, which holds only in-frame ones; the method was immunoSEQ multiplex PCR. The table has some 200,000 clones, about 85% seen once; the top ten hold approximately 3.8%. V was clipped by 2 bases and J by 8 bases; unmatched bases: 4. Germline V gene sequence: CDR1 MNHEY, CDR2 SVGAGI. This CDR3 spans 13 amino acids. Study-level points and caveats: A later analysis linked a missense variant in DCLRE1C to the trimming of TCR beta V and J genes.

This clone was seen more than once but under ten times. Its specificity is not known. The chain recombines TRBV6-5 with TRBJ1-1, with 8 bases matching TRBD1. This clonotype was sampled from a man aged 50 to 60 in good health and CMV-seronegative. Source material: PBMCs. The chain's CDR3 is CASSYGQGLEAFF. In DNA form, the CDR3 reads TGTGCCAGCAGTTACGGACAGGGTTTGGAAGCTTTCTTT.